This is a list of T cell receptor beta chains from one sample in a study of blood T cells in healthy people across ages. From the 5' RACE reads, TCRdb called clonotypes with MiXCR, one entry per CDR3 protein. The table records 700,000 or so distinct CDR3 sequences, 40% to 45% of them present only once. The sequenced sample consisted of blood. The receptors were gathered from a man aged 80 or over in good health. Each CDR3 is given with its conserved first and last residue. The D gene is left open where the match is weak.

>.|TRBV2|TRBJ1-5
CASSVQQGSNQPQHF
>TRBD1|TRBV12-3/TRBV12-4|TRBJ2-5
CASSRDRGRQETQYF
>TRBD1|TRBV2|TRBJ1-6
CASRSDRVRSPLHF
>.|TRBV24-1|TRBJ2-6
CATSDPRSSGANVLTF
>TRBD1|TRBV7-6|TRBJ2-1
CASSLGQFVTQADEQFF
>.|TRBV20-1|TRBJ2-1
CSAFPPGFYNEQFF
>.|TRBV9|TRBJ1-2
CASSVVQDSTYGYTF
>TRBD1|TRBV4-2|TRBJ1-2
CASRRDREASGYTF
>TRBD1|TRBV24-1|TRBJ2-1
CATNTQGERSYNEQFF
>.|TRBV20-1|TRBJ2-4
CSARPGAKNIQYF
>.|TRBV6-6|TRBJ2-1
CASSPGMGSYNEQFF
>.|TRBV5-6|TRBJ2-1
CASSLITGSSYNEQFF
>.|TRBV7-2|TRBJ2-1
CASSESGRSNEQFF
>.|TRBV27|TRBJ2-7
CASSLRGAYEQYF
>.|TRBV7-2|TRBJ2-5
CASSSTVQGQETQYF
>TRBD2|TRBV7-2|TRBJ2-5
CASSQGLAGPGTQYF
>TRBD2|TRBV7-2|TRBJ2-5
CASSLLSGGQETQYF
>TRBD2|TRBV5-6|TRBJ2-3
CASSRLAGGVTDTQYF
>TRBD1|TRBV20-1|TRBJ2-3
CSATDRGATTDTQYF
>TRBD2|TRBV20-1|TRBJ2-1
CSARPHGTSGWNNEQFF
>.|TRBV10-1|TRBJ2-7
CASSEYSDPGESYEQYF
>TRBD2|TRBV3-1|TRBJ2-7
CASSQALAGVYEQYF
>.|TRBV4-3|TRBJ1-2
CASSQDLGSFGYTF
>.|TRBV7-2|.
CASSLLQVTETQYF
>TRBD1|TRBV24-1|TRBJ2-1
CATSDGGTGRDNEQFF
>.|TRBV7-8|TRBJ2-7
CASSTSQASYEQYF
>TRBD1|TRBV27|TRBJ2-3
CASNRQGTDTQYF
>.|TRBV5-4|TRBJ1-1
CASSLVETGNTEAFF
>.|TRBV24-1|TRBJ2-1
CATSDPGLGGGSSYNEQFF
>.|TRBV6-2/TRBV6-3|TRBJ2-6
CASSTSTGFLSGANVLTF
>TRBD1|TRBV29-1|TRBJ1-1
CSTYRGGDTEAFF
>.|TRBV20-1|TRBJ2-7
CSAGGRGRLTYEQYF
>TRBD1|TRBV20-1|TRBJ1-2
CSANTGGAYGYTF
>.|TRBV20-1|TRBJ1-2
CSATDYVVGYTF
>.|TRBV18|TRBJ2-5
CASSPPDTKTQYF
>TRBD1|TRBV28|TRBJ1-1
CASTTLQGGAAFF
>.|TRBV20-1|TRBJ1-4
CSARMGAGEKLFF
>TRBD2|TRBV6-2/TRBV6-3|TRBJ2-5
CASTRWTSRETQYF
>TRBD2|TRBV24-1|TRBJ2-1
CATEGTSGSSVYNEQFF
>TRBD2|TRBV27|TRBJ2-5
CASTSGLQETQYF
>.|TRBV20-1|TRBJ2-3
CSSKGASGRTDTQYF
>.|TRBV7-2|TRBJ2-1
CASSLASGPTRYNEQFF
>TRBD2|TRBV4-1|TRBJ2-7
CASSRLLARSREENEQYF
>.|TRBV7-2|TRBJ1-3
CASSSRRGSSGNTIYF
>.|TRBV20-1|TRBJ1-1
CSAKARLGITEAFF
>TRBD1|TRBV7-8|TRBJ1-2
CASSQPPDRGESYTF
>TRBD1|TRBV12-3/TRBV12-4|TRBJ2-3
CASSLAQRAGGPDTQYF
>TRBD2|TRBV5-1|TRBJ2-3
CASSLPAGRGLRTDTQYF
>.|TRBV6-2/TRBV6-3|TRBJ1-5
CASSPGQYSNQPQHF
>.|TRBV7-9|TRBJ2-3
CASPSPSPVADTQYF
>TRBD2|TRBV11-2|TRBJ2-7
CASSLATGTSGGEQYF
>TRBD2|TRBV5-1|TRBJ2-1
CASSLGGLAATNEQFF
>TRBD1|TRBV20-1|TRBJ2-7
CSARVQGACEQYF
>TRBD2|TRBV6-5|TRBJ2-2
CASSYAGLAANTGELFF
>.|TRBV12-3/TRBV12-4|TRBJ2-5
CASSPQRLGAETQYF
>TRBD2|TRBV9|TRBJ2-1
CASSAGGGGEQFF
>.|TRBV6-2/TRBV6-3|TRBJ2-1
CASRTGFNEQFF